The 29 T cell receptor beta chains given below trace back to one sample, sequenced in a study of T-cell memory formation after mild COVID-19. TCRdb reprocessed the 5' RACE reads with MiXCR, giving one entry per CDR3 protein. The data contain tens of thousands of distinct CDR3 sequences, less than 15% of them singletons. The sequenced sample was PBMCs or a T cell subset sorted from them (not recorded which). These receptors were obtained from an adult woman who had mild COVID-19 (a few samples of this study predate the infection). Cell type and time point are not known.

This clonotype was picked up a small number of times. V gene TRBV12-5 combines with J gene TRBJ2-7, with TRBD2 matching over 11 bases. The CDR3 totals 14 residues. Germline loops: CDR1 LGHNT, CDR2 FRNRAP. The V and J ends lost 9 bases and 3 bases, in that order; junction bases with no gene match: 7. CDR3 amino acids: CASAPGTSGYEQYF. CDR3 DNA: TGTGCTAGCGCACCCGGGACTAGCGGCTACGAGCAGTACTTC.

The chain employs TRBV4-2 and TRBJ2-7, with TRBD1 identical over 9 bases. V dropped 2 bases and J dropped 7; count of bases not matched to a gene: 6. Per germline, CDR1 LGHNA and CDR2 YNFKEQ. The CDR3 runs 14 residues. CDR3 residues: CASSQWTGAWEQYF. CDR3 in DNA: TGTGCCAGCAGCCAATGGACAGGGGCCTGGGAGCAGTACTTC.

This clonotype was found a few times. V and J are TRBV7-3 and TRBJ2-3; 9 positions agree with TRBD2. CDR3 size: 16 residues. V shed 2 bases, J shed 5 bases, and the junction held 8 bases outside the gene matches. CDR1 SGHTA and CDR2 FQGTGA come from the germline V gene. In nucleotides, the CDR3 is TGTGCCAGCAGCTTACGGAGCGGGGGGTACGAAGATACGCAGTATTTT. Translation gives CASSLRSGGYEDTQYF.

This clonotype has more than one count but fewer than ten. This chain uses TRBV7-9 with TRBJ2-3; a possible D gene is TRBD1 (6 bases). This CDR3 is built from 15 residues. Germline CDR1 SEHNR, CDR2 FQNEAQ (reference sequence). V was trimmed by 4 bases and J by 4 bases, leaving 15 bases between them. The CDR3 region has the DNA TGTGCCAGCAGCTCGATCCGGACAGTCCCAGATACGCAGTATTTT. As protein: CASSSIRTVPDTQYF.

The chain joins TRBV5-1 to TRBJ2-5; D may be TRBD1 (6 bases). This CDR3 has 14 residues. V was shortened by 4 bases and J by 2 bases, with 12 bases between the two germline ends. Germline V lookup: CDR1 SGHRS, CDR2 YFSETQ. The DNA of the CDR3 is TGCGCCAGCAGCCCAGGACAGAAACAAGAGACCCAGTACTTC. This encodes CASSPGQKQETQYF.

The chain employs TRBV24-1 and TRBJ2-7, with a tentative D call TRBD1 (5 bases). This CDR3 has 13 residues. In germline, CDR1 is KGHDR, CDR2 SFDVKD. V was clipped by 4 bases and J by 2 bases, with 8 bases between them. CDR3 protein: CATSEGPTYEQYF. The DNA for the CDR3 is TGTGCCACCAGTGAGGGGCCTACCTACGAGCAGTACTTC.

This chain uses TRBV7-9 with TRBJ2-7, with 7 nucleotides matching TRBD2. V lost 4 bases to trimming and J lost 0 bases; unmatched junction nucleotides: 12. Per germline, CDR1 SEHNR and CDR2 FQNEAQ (reference sequence). CDR3 size: 17 residues. The chain's CDR3 is CASSSTLADLNSYEQYF. The CDR3 DNA follows: TGTGCCAGCAGCTCTACTCTAGCGGACCTAAACTCCTACGAGCAGTACTTC.

This clonotype turned up a few times. The gene calls are TRBV11-2 and TRBJ2-3; D assignment may be TRBD1 or TRBD2 (5 bases each). The CDR3 runs 15 residues. Trimming left V 3 bases short and J 2 bases short, with 12 bases between. Looked up from germline, CDR1 is SGHAT and CDR2 is FQNNGV. CDR3 region: CASSFGAKLTDTQYF. The CDR3 nucleotides read TGTGCCAGCAGCTTCGGGGCCAAGCTCACAGATACGCAGTATTTT.

This clonotype showed up just a few times. The genes are TRBV7-2 and TRBJ2-5; 11 bases agree with TRBD2. With 3 bases clipped from V and 5 bases from J, the junction kept 5 bases outside the gene matches. CDR1 is SGHTA, CDR2 FQGNSA, per germline. This CDR3 comprises 15 residues. CDR3 nucleotide sequence: TGTGCCAGCAGCTTGGGTAGCGGGGGGGTGGAGACCCAGTACTTC. Amino acid sequence: CASSLGSGGVETQYF.

This clonotype came up a few times. The genes are TRBV13 and TRBJ2-7; TRBD1 agrees at 7 bases. The CDR3 length is 15 residues. Trimming removed 5 bases from V and 6 bases from J; junction bases left unmatched: 13. CDR1 and CDR2 from the germline V gene are PRHDT and FYEKMQ (reference sequence). CDR3 coding DNA: TGTGCCAGCAGCACACACAGGGGACCCATAGGCGAGCAGTACTTC. Protein: CASSTHRGPIGEQYF.

The rearrangement links TRBV7-9 to TRBJ2-3; the match to TRBD2 covers 14 bases. V trimming: 5 bases; J trimming: 4 bases; junction bases outside the gene matches: 8. Germline lookup yields CDR1 SEHNR and CDR2 FQNEAQ (reference sequence). This CDR3 contains 17 residues. The CDR3 reads CASSLRLAGGPADTQYF. The CDR3 DNA follows: TGTGCCAGCAGCCTCCGACTAGCGGGGGGGCCTGCAGATACGCAGTATTTT.

V and J are TRBV5-1 and TRBJ2-7; 7 bases line up with TRBD1. The CDR3 covers 13 residues. CDR1 is SGHRS and CDR2 is YFSETQ in the germline V gene. Trimming took 10 bases from V and 1 from J; bases not matched to a gene: 8. The CDR3 nucleotides are TGCGCCTTCATTCCGGGACAGTCCTACGAGCAGTACTTC. It specifies CAFIPGQSYEQYF.

This clonotype was detected many times. The rearrangement joins TRBV12-3 or TRBV12-4 to TRBJ2-7; no definite D call. The CDR3 totals 13 residues. Trimming shortened V by 0 bases and J by 4 bases, and 7 bases separated the two germline ends. In nucleotides, the CDR3 is TGTGCCAGCAGTTTAGCCCACGGGTACGAGCAGTACTTC. It yields the protein CASSLAHGYEQYF.

This clonotype was observed a few times. V and J are TRBV24-1 and TRBJ2-3; 10 nucleotides match TRBD1. The V segment lost 4 bases and the J segment 4 bases; nucleotides outside the gene matches: 7. The CDR3 runs to 16 residues. CDR1 is KGHDR and CDR2 is SFDVKD in the germline V gene. CDR3 protein: CATSERTGGLADTQYF. The CDR3 DNA follows: TGTGCCACCAGTGAGCGGACAGGGGGATTGGCAGATACGCAGTATTTT.

This clonotype was seen more than once but under ten times. The J gene is TRBJ1-1, the V gene TRBV12-3 or TRBV12-4; a weak D match, TRBD1 (5 bases). V was shortened by 7 bases and J by 4 bases, with 16 bases between the two germline ends. The CDR3 totals 14 residues. The CDR3 nucleotides are TGTGCCAGCATCCCTGCGGGGGTCGGCACTGAAGCTTTCTTT. Protein: CASIPAGVGTEAFF.

The V and J genes are TRBV27 and TRBJ1-1, with a possible D match to TRBD1 (6 bases). From germline, CDR1 is MNHEY and CDR2 SMNVEV (reference sequence). The CDR3 loop spans 13 amino acids. V gave up 6 bases and J gave up 1 base, with 9 bases separating them. The CDR3 nucleotides are TGTGCCAGCAGGACGACAGGGAACACTGAAGCTTTCTTT. Residues: CASRTTGNTEAFF.

The genes are TRBV7-8 and TRBJ1-5; no reliable D call. The CDR3 runs 13 residues. CDR1 is SGHVS, CDR2 FQNEAQ, per germline. The V end lost 5 bases, the J end lost 5 bases, and 10 bases lay between the germline ends. The CDR3 DNA follows: TGTGCCAGCAGCCCTGAACTGTATCAGCCCCAGCATTTT. Amino acids: CASSPELYQPQHF.

J is TRBJ2-1 and V is TRBV7-9, with D tentatively TRBD2 (6 bases). CDR1 and CDR2 (germline): SEHNR, FQNEAQ (reference sequence). The CDR3 has 16 residues. V was clipped by 3 bases and J by 7 bases, with 19 bases between them. CDR3 sequence: CASSFRLESGGNEQFF. CDR3 DNA: TGTGCCAGCAGCTTTCGACTAGAAAGCGGAGGAAATGAGCAGTTCTTC.

This chain connects TRBV7-9 to TRBJ1-2; D unresolved. Per germline, CDR1 SEHNR and CDR2 FQNEAQ (reference sequence). Trimming pared 4 bases from V and 6 bases from J, leaving 21 bases between. The CDR3 has 16 amino acids. The CDR3 DNA sequence: TGTGCCAGCAGCTCCATAACCAAGGAAGCGGATCATGGCTACACCTTC. This codes for CASSSITKEADHGYTF.

This clonotype was counted ten times or more. The chain couples TRBV10-1 to TRBJ2-3; D unresolved. CDR3 length equals 11 residues. Germline V gene data show CDR1 as WNHNN and CDR2 as SYGVQD (reference sequence). Trimming left V 7 bases short and J 5 bases short, with 7 bases between. The CDR3 region has the DNA TGCGCCAGCACACCGGAAGATACGCAGTATTTT. Translating it yields CASTPEDTQYF.

This chain links TRBV20-1 with TRBJ2-7; 7 positions match TRBD1. Per the germline V gene, CDR1 is DFQATT and CDR2 is SNEGSKA (reference sequence). The trim removed 3 bases at V and 9 bases at J, leaving 8 bases unmatched. The CDR3 is made up of 12 amino acids. The CDR3 reads CSARDRTDAQYF. As DNA, the CDR3 is TGCAGTGCTAGGGACAGGACGGATGCGCAGTACTTC.

The V and J genes are TRBV27 and TRBJ1-1; 9 bases fit TRBD1. The V gene's germline CDR1 is MNHEY and CDR2 SMNVEV (reference sequence). The CDR3 runs to 15 residues. With V trimmed by 3 bases and J by 2 bases, 4 bases remained unmatched. CDR3 in amino acids: CASSFTGGLNTEAFF. DNA for the CDR3: TGTGCCAGCAGTTTCACAGGGGGCCTAAACACTGAAGCTTTCTTT.

In its sample, this clonotype was seen a few times. The rearrangement uses TRBV5-1 and TRBJ2-1; the match to TRBD2 covers 9 bases. Trimming removed 3 bases from V and 5 bases from J; junction bases left unmatched: 9. The CDR3 runs 16 residues. CDR1 is SGHRS and CDR2 is YFSETQ in the germline V gene. In DNA, the CDR3 is TGCGCCAGCAGCTCCGAGATGACTAGCGGTCACAATGAGCAGTTCTTC. Encoded protein: CASSSEMTSGHNEQFF.

The chain recombines TRBV7-9 with TRBJ1-2; the match to TRBD1 covers 8 bases. The CDR3 runs to 15 residues. CDR1 and CDR2 (germline): SEHNR, FQNEAQ (reference sequence). The V gene end was trimmed by 7 bases and the J gene end by 4 bases; junction bases not matched to a gene: 11. The CDR3 bases are TGTGCCAGCACCACCGGGGGACAGGCCCGCTATGGCTACACCTTC. Its translation is CASTTGGQARYGYTF.

The chain is built from TRBV20-1 and TRBJ1-6, with TRBD1 matching over 10 bases. CDR1 is DFQATT, CDR2 SNEGSKA, per germline (reference sequence). V trimming: 3 bases; J trimming: 9 bases; junction bases outside the gene matches: 5. This CDR3 has 14 residues. CDR3 DNA: TGCAGTGCTAGTCAGGGACAGGGGAGTTCACCCCTCCACTTT. This sequence encodes CSASQGQGSSPLHF.

The chain employs TRBV10-3 and TRBJ2-7; D is unclear. CDR3 length: 17 amino acids. CDR1 and CDR2 from the germline V gene are ENHRY and SYGVKD. Trimming removed 3 bases from V and 0 bases from J, with 18 bases in between. In DNA, the CDR3 is TGTGCCATCAGTGATCTGGCCCCCCCAACGCCCTCCTACGAGCAGTACTTC. It codes for CAISDLAPPTPSYEQYF.

This rearrangement joins TRBV4-1 to TRBJ2-7; TRBD1 might be the D (6 bases). Looked up from germline, CDR1 is MGHRA and CDR2 is YSYEKL. The V end lost 0 bases, the J end lost 3 bases, and 15 bases lay between the germline ends. The CDR3 runs 16 residues. CDR3 protein: CASSQDKAGEYYEQYF. The CDR3 bases are TGCGCCAGCAGCCAAGATAAGGCAGGGGAGTACTACGAGCAGTACTTC.

The chain joins TRBV20-1 to TRBJ2-1; D is uncertain. With 0 bases removed from V and 3 bases from J, the gap between germline ends came to 12 bases. This CDR3 spans 15 amino acids. The germline V gene encodes CDR1 DFQATT and CDR2 SNEGSKA (reference sequence). The CDR3 spells CSARDMNAVYNEQFF. CDR3 nucleotides: TGCAGTGCTAGAGATATGAACGCAGTCTACAATGAGCAGTTCTTC.

This clonotype was seen a few times. CDR3 coding DNA: TGTGCCACCGCTGAGACGTGGAAAAGCTATGGCTACACCTTC. It yields the protein CATAETWKSYGYTF. V and J are TRBV6-5 and TRBJ1-2; D gene ambiguous. Trimming left V 10 bases short and J 4 bases short, with 19 bases between. Germline V gene data show CDR1 as MNHEY and CDR2 as SVGAGI. CDR3 length: 14 amino acids.